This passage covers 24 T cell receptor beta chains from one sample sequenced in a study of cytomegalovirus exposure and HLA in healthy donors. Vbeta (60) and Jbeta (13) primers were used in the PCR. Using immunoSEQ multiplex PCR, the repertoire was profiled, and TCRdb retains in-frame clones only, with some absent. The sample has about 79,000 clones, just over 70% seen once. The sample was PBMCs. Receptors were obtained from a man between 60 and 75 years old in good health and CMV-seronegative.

The DNA of the CDR3 is TGTGCCAGCCTGCCAGGACTAGCGGAACGAGCCTACGAGCAGTACTTC. It codes for CASLPGLAERAYEQYF. The V and J genes are TRBV11-2 and TRBJ2-7; the match to TRBD2 covers 10 bases. The V segment lost 8 bases and the J segment 2 bases; nucleotides outside the gene matches: 12. The germline V gene has CDR1 SGHAT and CDR2 FQNNGV. This CDR3 is built from 16 residues. Looking up the rest from reference TRBV11-2 and TRBJ2-7 gives the full variable domain: EAGVAQSPRYKIIEKRQSVAFWCNPISGHATLYWYQQILGQGPKLLIQFQNNGVVDDSQLPKDRFSAERLKGVDSTLKIQPAKLEDSAVYLCASLPGLAERAYEQYFGPGTRLTVT.

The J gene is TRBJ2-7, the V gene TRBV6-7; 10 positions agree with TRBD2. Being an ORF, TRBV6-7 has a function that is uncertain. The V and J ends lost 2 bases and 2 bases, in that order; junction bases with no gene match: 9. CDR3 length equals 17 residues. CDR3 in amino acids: CASSYPKRLAGPYEQYF. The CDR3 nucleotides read TGTGCCAGCAGTTACCCGAAGAGACTAGCGGGTCCCTACGAGCAGTACTTC.

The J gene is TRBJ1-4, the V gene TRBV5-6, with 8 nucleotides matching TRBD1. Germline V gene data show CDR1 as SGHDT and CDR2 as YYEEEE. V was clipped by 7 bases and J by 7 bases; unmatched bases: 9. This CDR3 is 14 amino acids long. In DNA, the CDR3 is TGTGCCAGCGGCAACAGGGGGGTGGGTGAAAAACTGTTTTTT. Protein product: CASGNRGVGEKLFF.

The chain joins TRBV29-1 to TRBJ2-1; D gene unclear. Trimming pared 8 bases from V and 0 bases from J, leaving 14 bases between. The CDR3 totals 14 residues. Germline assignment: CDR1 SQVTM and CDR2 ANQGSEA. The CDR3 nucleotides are TGCAGCACGGTGGATCACAGCTCCTACAATGAGCAGTTCTTC. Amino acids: CSTVDHSSYNEQFF.

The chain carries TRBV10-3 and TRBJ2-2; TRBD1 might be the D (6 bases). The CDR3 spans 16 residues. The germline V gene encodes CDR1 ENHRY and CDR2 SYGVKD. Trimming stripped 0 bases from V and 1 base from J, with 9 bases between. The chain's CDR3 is CAISESDRKNTGELFF. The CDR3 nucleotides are TGTGCCATCAGTGAGTCTGACAGGAAGAACACCGGGGAGCTGTTTTTT.

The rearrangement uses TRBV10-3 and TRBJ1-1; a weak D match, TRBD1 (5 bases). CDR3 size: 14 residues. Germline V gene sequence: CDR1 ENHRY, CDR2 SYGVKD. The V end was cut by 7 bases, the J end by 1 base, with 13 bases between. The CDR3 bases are TGTGCCATCACCGCGGCGGGACGGAACACTGAAGCTTTCTTT. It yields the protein CAITAAGRNTEAFF.

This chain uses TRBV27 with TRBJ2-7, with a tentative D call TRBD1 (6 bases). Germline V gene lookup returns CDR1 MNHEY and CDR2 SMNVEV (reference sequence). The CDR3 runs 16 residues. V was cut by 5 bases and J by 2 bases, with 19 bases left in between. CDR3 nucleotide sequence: TGTGCCAGCAGTCGATTGACAGGCTTCAGTCCCTACGAGCAGTACTTC. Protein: CASSRLTGFSPYEQYF.

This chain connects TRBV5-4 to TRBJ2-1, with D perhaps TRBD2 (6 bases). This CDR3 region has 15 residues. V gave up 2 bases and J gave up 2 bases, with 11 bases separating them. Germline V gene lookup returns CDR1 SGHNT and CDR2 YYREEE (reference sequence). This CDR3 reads CASSLGGSTYNEQFF. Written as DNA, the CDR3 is TGTGCCAGCAGCTTAGGAGGGAGTACCTACAATGAGCAGTTCTTC. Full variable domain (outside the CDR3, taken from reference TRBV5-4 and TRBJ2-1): ETGVTQSPTHLIKTRGQQVTLRCSSQSGHNTVSWYQQALGQGPQFIFQYYREEENGRGNFPPRFSGLQFPNYSSELNVNALELDDSALYLCASSLGGSTYNEQFFGPGTRLTVL.

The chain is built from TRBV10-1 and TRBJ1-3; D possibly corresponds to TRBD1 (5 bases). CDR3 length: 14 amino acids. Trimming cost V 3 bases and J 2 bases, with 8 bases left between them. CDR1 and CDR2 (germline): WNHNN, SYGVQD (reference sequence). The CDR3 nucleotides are TGCGCCAGCAGTGACCCGGGGGCTGGAAACACCATATATTTT. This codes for CASSDPGAGNTIYF.

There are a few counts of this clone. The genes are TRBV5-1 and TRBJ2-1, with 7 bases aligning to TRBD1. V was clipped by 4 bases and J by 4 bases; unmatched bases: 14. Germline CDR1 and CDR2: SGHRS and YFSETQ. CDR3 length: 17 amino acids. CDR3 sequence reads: CASSHRQGPEGYNEQFF. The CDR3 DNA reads TGCGCCAGCAGCCACCGACAGGGCCCGGAAGGGTACAATGAGCAGTTCTTC.

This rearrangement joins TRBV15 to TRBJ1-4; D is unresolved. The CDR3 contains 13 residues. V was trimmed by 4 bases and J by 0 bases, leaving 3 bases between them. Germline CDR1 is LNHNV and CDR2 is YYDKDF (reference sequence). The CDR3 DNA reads TGTGCCACCAGCACTGCAACTAATGAAAAACTGTTTTTT. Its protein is CATSTATNEKLFF.

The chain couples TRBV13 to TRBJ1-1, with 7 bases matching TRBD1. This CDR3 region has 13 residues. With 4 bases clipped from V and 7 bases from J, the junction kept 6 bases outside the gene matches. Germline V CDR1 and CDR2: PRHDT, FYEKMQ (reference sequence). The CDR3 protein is CASSSTGNGEAFF. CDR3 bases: TGTGCCAGCAGCTCGACAGGGAACGGTGAAGCTTTCTTT.

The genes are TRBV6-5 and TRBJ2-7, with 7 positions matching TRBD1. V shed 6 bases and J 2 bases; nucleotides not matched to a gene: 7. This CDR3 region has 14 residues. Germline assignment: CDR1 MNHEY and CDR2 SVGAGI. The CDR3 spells CASSSGTATYEQYF. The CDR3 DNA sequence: TGTGCCAGCAGCTCGGGGACAGCCACCTACGAGCAGTACTTC.

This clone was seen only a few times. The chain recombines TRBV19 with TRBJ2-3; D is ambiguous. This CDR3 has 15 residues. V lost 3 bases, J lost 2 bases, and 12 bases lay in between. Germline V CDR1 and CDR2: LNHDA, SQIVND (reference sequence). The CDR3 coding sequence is TGTGCCAGTAGTATCAACCGCCAGATCACAGATACGCAGTATTTT. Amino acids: CASSINRQITDTQYF. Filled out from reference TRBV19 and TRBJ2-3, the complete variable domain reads DGGITQSPKYLFRKEGQNVTLSCEQNLNHDAMYWYRQDPGQGLRLIYYSQIVNDFQKGDIAEGYSVSREKKESFPLTVTSAQKNPTAFYLCASSINRQITDTQYFGPGTRLTVL.

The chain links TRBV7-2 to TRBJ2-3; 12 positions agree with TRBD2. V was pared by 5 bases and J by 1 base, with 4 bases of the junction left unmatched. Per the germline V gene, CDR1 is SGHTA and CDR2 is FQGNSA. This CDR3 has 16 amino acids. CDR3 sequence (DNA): TGTGCCAGCAGCGCCCGACTAGCGGGGGGCACAGATACGCAGTATTTT. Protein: CASSARLAGGTDTQYF.

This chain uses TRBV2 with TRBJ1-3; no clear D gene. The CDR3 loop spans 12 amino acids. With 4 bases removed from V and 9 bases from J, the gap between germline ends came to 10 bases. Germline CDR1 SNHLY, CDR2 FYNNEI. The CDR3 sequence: CASSGAAGTIYF. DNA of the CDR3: TGTGCCAGCAGTGGAGCGGCAGGCACCATATATTTT.

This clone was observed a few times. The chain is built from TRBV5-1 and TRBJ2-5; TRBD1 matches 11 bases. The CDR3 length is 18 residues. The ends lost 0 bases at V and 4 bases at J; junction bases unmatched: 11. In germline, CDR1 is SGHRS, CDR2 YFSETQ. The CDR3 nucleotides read TGCGCCAGCAGCTTGGAAGGGCCCTTCGGGACAGGGGGAGAGACCCAGTACTTC. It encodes CASSLEGPFGTGGETQYF.

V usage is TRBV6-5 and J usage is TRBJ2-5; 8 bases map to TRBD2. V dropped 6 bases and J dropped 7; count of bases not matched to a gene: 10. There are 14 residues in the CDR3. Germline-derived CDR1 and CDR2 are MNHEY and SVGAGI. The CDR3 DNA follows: TGTGCCAGCAGCATGGGACTAGGCACGGGGACCCAGTACTTC. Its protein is CASSMGLGTGTQYF.

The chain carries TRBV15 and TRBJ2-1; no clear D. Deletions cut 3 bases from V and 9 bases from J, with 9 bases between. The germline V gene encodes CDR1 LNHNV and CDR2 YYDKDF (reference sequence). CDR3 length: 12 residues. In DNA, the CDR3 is TGTGCCACCAGCAGGTCGTACGGTGAGCAGTTCTTC. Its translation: CATSRSYGEQFF.

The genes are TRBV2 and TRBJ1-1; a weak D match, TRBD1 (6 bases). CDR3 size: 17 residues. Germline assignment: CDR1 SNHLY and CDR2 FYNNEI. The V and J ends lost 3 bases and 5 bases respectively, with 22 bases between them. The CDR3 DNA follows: TGTGCCAGCAGTGAGTTACGGGGGGCACGGAGGGGGACTGAAGCTTTCTTT. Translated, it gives CASSELRGARRGTEAFF.

CDR3 sequence (DNA): TGTGCCAGCAGTTACACTATCCCTTTCAATTCACCCCTCCACTTT. Translated, it gives CASSYTIPFNSPLHF. The V call is TRBV27, the J call TRBJ1-6; D unclear. This CDR3 spans 15 amino acids. V was clipped by 4 bases and J by 7 bases, with 14 bases between them. The V gene's germline CDR1 is MNHEY and CDR2 SMNVEV (reference sequence).

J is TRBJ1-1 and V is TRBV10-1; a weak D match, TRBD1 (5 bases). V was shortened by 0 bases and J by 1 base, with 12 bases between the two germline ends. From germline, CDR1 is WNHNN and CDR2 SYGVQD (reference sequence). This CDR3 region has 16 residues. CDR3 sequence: CASSESGRGENTEAFF. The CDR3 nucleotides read TGCGCCAGCAGTGAGTCCGGGCGGGGGGAGAACACTGAAGCTTTCTTT.

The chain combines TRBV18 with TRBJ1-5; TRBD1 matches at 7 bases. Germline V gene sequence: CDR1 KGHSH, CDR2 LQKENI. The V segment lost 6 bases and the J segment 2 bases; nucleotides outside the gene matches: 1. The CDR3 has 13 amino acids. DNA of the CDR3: TGTGCCAGCTCCGGACAGGGCAATCAGCCCCAGCATTTT. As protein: CASSGQGNQPQHF.

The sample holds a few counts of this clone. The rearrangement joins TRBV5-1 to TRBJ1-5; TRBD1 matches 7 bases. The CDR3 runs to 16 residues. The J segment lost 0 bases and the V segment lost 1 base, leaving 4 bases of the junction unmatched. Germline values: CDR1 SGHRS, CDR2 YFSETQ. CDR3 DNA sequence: TGCGCCAGCAGCTTGACAGGGGACCCTAGCAATCAGCCCCAGCATTTT. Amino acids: CASSLTGDPSNQPQHF.